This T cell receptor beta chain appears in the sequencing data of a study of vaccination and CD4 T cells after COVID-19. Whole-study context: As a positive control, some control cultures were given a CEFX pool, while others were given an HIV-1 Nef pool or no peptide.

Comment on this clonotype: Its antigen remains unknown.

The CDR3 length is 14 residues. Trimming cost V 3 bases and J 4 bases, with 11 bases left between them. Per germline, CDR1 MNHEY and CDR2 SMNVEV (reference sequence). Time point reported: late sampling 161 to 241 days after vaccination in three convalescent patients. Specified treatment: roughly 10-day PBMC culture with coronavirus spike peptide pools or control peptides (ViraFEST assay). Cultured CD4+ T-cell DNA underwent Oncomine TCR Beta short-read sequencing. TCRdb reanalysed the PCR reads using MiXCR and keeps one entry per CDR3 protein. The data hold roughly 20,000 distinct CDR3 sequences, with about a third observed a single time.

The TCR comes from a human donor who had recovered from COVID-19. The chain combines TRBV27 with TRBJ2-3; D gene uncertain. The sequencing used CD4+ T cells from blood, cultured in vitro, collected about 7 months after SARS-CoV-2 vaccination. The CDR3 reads CASSFFGFSDTQYF. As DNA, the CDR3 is TGTGCCAGCAGTTTCTTTGGGTTTTCAGATACGCAGTATTTT.